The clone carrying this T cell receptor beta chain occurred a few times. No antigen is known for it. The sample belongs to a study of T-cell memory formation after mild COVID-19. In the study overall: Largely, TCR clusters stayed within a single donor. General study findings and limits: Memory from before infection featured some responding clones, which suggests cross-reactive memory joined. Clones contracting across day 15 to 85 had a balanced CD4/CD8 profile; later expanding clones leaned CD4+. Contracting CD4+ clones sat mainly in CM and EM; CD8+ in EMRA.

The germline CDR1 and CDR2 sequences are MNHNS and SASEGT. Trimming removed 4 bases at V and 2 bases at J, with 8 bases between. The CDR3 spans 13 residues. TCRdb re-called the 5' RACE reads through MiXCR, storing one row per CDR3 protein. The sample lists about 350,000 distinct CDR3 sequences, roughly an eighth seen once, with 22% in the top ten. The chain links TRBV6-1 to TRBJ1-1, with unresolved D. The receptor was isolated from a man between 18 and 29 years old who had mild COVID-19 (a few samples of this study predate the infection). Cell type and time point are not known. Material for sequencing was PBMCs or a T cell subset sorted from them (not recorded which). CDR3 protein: CASSAEANTEAFF. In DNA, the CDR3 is TGTGCCAGCAGTGCGGAAGCCAACACTGAAGCTTTCTTT.